The entry below describes one TCR beta chain. The target antigen is unknown. Study-level results: Tumor Tregs overlapped most with tumor, then blood, naive CD4+ cells.

TCRdb passed the 5' RACE reads through MiXCR, listing each CDR3 protein once. The sample shows roughly 5,300 distinct CDR3 sequences, about half of them seen only once. Trimming left V 8 bases short and J 6 bases short, with 16 bases between. The CDR3 contains 13 residues. This clonotype originated in a female donor with breast cancer. V usage is TRBV12-3 or TRBV12-4 and J usage is TRBJ1-1; D perhaps matches TRBD1 (5 bases). Sequencing was carried out using memory CD4+ T cells sorted from blood. Subset denoted: memory CD4+ T cells, CD4+CD45RO+CD25-. For the CDR3, the DNA is TGTGCCAGCCTCGGGCGCGGGGACTCTGAAGCTTTCTTT. This gives the protein CASLGRGDSEAFF.